The present T cell receptor beta chain was sequenced within a study of blood T cell repertoires in COVID-19. Overall study context: The samples span acute and convalescent COVID-19 from the United States, Italy and Spain. From T cells, B-cell-depleted T cells, or PBMCs came the material, which was cDNA or gDNA.

Authors' analysis steps: Estimation of nucleated cell counts relied on the amplification of reference gene primers. TCRdb keeps only in-frame clones here, not all; method: immunoSEQ multiplex PCR. The V and J calls and clone size are taken from that table; D and trimming were inferred from the DNA. There are 250,000 or so clones in the sample; about 79% occur only once, and nearly 9% lies in the top ten. The CDR3 extends over 15 amino acids. Between the trimmed V and J ends, which lost 5 bases and 0 bases, there was a span of 11 bases. The germline CDR1 and CDR2 sequences are MNHEY and SVGAGI. V is TRBV6-5 and J is TRBJ1-5; D might be TRBD1 (5 bases). The sample taken for sequencing was peripheral blood. The source is an elderly man with acute or convalescent COVID-19. This chain's CDR3 is CASSRQHYSNQPQHF. The CDR3 coding sequence is TGTGCCAGCAGTCGACAGCACTATAGCAATCAGCCCCAGCATTTT.